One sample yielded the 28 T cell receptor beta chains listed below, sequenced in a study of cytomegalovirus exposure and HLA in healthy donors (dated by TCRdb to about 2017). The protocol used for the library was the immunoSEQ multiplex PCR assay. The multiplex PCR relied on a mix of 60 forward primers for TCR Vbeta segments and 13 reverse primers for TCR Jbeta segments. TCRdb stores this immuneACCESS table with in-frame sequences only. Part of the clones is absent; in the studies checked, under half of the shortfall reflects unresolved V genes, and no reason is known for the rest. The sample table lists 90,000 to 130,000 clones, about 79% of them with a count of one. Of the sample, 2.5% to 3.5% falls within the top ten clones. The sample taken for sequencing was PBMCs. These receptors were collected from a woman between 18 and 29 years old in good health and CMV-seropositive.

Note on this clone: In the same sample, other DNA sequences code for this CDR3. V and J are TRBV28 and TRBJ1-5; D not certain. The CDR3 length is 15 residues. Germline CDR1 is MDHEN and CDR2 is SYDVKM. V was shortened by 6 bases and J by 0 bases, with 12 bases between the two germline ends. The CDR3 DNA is TGTGCCAGCAGCTTTCTTACATATAGCAATCAGCCCCAGCATTTT. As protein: CASSFLTYSNQPQHF. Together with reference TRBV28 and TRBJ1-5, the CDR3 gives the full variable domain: DVKVTQSSRYLVKRTGEKVFLECVQDMDHENMFWYRQDPGLGLRLIYFSYDVKMKEKGDIPEGYSVSREKKERFSLILESASTNQTSMYLCASSFLTYSNQPQHFGDGTRLSIL.

The CDR3 loop is CASSPTSGRQQETQYF. CDR3 nucleotide sequence: TGTGCCAGCAGCCCTACTAGCGGGAGGCAGCAAGAGACCCAGTACTTC. The rearrangement joins TRBV7-9 to TRBJ2-5; 12 bases agree with TRBD2. Looked up from germline, CDR1 is SEHNR and CDR2 is FQNEAQ (reference sequence). The V segment lost 5 bases and the J segment 2 bases; nucleotides outside the gene matches: 6. This CDR3 contains 16 residues.

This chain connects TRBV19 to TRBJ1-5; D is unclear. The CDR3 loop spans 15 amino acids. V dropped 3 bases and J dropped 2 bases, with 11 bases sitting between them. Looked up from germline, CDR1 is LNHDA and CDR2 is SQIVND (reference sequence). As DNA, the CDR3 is TGTGCCAGTAGTATCCAGGTGGCCGGCAATCAGCCCCAGCATTTT. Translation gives CASSIQVAGNQPQHF.

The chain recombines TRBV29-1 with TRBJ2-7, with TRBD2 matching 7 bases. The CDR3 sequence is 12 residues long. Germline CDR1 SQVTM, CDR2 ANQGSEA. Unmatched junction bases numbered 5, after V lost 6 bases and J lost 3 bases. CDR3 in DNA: TGCAGCGTCCGGGACTACTACTACGAGCAGTACTTC. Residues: CSVRDYYYEQYF.

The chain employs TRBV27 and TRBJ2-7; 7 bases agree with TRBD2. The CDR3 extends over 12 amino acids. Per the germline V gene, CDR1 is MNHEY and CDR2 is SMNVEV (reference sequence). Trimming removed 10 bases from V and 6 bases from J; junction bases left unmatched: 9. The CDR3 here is CATWGEGSEQYF. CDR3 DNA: TGTGCCACCTGGGGGGAGGGCTCCGAGCAGTACTTC.

This CDR3 reads CASSPAGSREQYF. The CDR3 DNA follows: TGCGCCAGCAGCCCGGCGGGTTCCAGGGAGCAGTACTTC. The V and J genes are TRBV4-1 and TRBJ2-7; perhaps TRBD2 as D (5 bases). Germline V gene lookup returns CDR1 MGHRA and CDR2 YSYEKL. The CDR3 consists of 13 residues. The ends were cut back, 4 bases at V and 7 bases at J, with 14 bases in the middle.

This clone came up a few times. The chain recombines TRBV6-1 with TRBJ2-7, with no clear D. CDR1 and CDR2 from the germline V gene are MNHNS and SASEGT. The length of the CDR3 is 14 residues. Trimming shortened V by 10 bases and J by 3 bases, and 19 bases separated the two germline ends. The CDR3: CAIRPYAVSYEQYF. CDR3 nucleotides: TGTGCCATTCGACCCTATGCGGTCAGCTACGAGCAGTACTTC.

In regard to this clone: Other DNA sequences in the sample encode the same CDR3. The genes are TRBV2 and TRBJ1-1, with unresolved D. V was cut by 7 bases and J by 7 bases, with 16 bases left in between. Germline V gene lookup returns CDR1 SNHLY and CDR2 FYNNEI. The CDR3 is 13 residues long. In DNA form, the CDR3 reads TGTGCCAGCATTAGGAGGCCGGGAAGTGAAGCTTTCTTT. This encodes CASIRRPGSEAFF.

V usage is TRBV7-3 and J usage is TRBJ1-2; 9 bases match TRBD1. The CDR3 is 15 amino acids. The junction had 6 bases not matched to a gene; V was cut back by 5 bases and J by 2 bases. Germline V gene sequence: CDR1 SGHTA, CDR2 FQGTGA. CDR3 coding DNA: TGTGCCAGCAGCGCAGCCGGGACAGGGAACTATGGCTACACCTTC. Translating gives CASSAAGTGNYGYTF.

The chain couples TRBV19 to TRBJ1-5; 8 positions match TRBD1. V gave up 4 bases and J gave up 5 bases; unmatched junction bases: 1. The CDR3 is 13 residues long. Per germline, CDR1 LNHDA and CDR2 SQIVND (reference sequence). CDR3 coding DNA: TGTGCCAGTAGTACGGACAGGGATCAGCCCCAGCATTTT. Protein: CASSTDRDQPQHF.

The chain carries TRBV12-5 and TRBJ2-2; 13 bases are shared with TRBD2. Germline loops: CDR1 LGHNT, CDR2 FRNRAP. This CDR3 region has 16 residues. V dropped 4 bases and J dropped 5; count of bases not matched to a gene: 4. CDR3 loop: CASGSWTSGGTGELFF. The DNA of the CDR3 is TGTGCTAGTGGTTCCTGGACTAGCGGGGGTACCGGGGAGCTGTTTTTT.

The CDR3 coding sequence is TGTGCCAGCAGTTTATTGGGACAGGGGGATGGCTACACCTTC. Translation gives CASSLLGQGDGYTF. The chain is built from TRBV28 and TRBJ1-2; 11 bases agree with TRBD1. The germline V gene encodes CDR1 MDHEN and CDR2 SYDVKM. J was trimmed by 6 bases and V by 1 base; bases with no gene match: 1. CDR3 length equals 14 residues.

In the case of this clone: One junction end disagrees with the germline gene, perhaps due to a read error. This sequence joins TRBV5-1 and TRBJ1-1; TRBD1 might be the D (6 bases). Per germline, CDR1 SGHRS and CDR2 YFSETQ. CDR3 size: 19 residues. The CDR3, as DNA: TGCGCCAGCATCTTGGTCCGGACAGCGGAGCCTACTATGAACACTGAAGCTTTCTTT. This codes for CASILVRTAEPTMNTEAFF.

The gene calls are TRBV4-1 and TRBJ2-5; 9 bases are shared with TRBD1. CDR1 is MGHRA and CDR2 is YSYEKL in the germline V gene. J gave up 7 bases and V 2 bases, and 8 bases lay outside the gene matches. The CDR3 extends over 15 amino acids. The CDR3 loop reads CASSQPRTGDATQYF. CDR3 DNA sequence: TGCGCCAGCAGCCAACCTCGGACAGGGGATGCGACCCAGTACTTC.

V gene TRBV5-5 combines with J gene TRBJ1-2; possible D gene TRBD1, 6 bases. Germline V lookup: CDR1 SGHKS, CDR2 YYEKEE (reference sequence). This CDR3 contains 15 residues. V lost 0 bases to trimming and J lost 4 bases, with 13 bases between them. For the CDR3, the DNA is TGTGCCAGCAGCTTGGTCCGCTTAGGGGGCTATGGCTACACCTTC. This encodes CASSLVRLGGYGYTF.

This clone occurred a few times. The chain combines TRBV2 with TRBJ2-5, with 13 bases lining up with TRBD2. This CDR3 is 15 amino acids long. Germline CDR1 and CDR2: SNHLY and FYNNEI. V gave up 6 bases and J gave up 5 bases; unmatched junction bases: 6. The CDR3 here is CASRQGLAGWETQYF. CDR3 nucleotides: TGTGCCAGCAGGCAGGGACTAGCGGGATGGGAGACCCAGTACTTC.

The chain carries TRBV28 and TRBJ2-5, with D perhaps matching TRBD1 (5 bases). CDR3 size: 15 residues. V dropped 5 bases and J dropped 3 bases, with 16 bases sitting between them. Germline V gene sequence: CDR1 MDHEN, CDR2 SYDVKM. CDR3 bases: TGTGCCAGCAGTACCAAGAAGGGCAGGGAAGAGACCCAGTACTTC. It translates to CASSTKKGREETQYF. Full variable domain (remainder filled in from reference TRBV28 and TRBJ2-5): DVKVTQSSRYLVKRTGEKVFLECVQDMDHENMFWYRQDPGLGLRLIYFSYDVKMKEKGDIPEGYSVSREKKERFSLILESASTNQTSMYLCASSTKKGREETQYFGPGTRLLVL.

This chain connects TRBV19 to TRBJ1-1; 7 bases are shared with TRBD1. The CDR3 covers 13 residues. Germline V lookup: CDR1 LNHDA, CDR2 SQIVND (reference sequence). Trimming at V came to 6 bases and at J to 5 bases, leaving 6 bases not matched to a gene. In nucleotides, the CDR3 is TGTGCCAGTAGCCGACAGGGAAGGACTGAAGCTTTCTTT. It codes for CASSRQGRTEAFF.

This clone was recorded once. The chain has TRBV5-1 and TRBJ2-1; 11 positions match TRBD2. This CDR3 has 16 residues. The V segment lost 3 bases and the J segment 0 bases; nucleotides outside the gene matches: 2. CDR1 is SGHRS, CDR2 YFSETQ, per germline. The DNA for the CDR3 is TGCGCCAGCAGCTCGGGACTAGCGGACTCCTACAATGAGCAGTTCTTC. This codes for CASSSGLADSYNEQFF.

The CDR3 is CASSQTGQGMYGYTF. CDR3 sequence (DNA): TGCGCCAGCAGCCAGACGGGACAGGGGATGTATGGCTACACCTTC. This rearrangement joins TRBV4-1 to TRBJ1-2, with 10 bases that match TRBD1. Per the germline V gene, CDR1 is MGHRA and CDR2 is YSYEKL. This CDR3 region has 15 residues. V lost 3 bases to trimming and J lost 5 bases; unmatched junction nucleotides: 6.

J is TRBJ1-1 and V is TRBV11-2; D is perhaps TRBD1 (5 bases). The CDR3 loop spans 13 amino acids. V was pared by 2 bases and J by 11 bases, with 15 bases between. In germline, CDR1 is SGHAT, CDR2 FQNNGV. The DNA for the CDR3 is TGTGCCAGCAGCTTAAGGGCAGGGCTTGATGCTTTCTTT. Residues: CASSLRAGLDAFF.

The CDR3 DNA follows: TGTGCCAGCAGCTTAGTCGGTACGAGCGAGCAGTACTTC. This gives the protein CASSLVGTSEQYF. The chain is built from TRBV7-2 and TRBJ2-7; D unclear. V shed 1 base and J shed 6 bases, with 10 bases lying between them. CDR3 length: 13 residues. Germline assignment: CDR1 SGHTA and CDR2 FQGNSA.

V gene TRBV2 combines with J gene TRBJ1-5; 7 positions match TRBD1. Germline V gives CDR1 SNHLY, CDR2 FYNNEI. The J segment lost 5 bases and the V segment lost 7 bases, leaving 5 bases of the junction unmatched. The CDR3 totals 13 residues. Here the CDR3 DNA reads TGTGCCAGCACCCGGACAGGCGATCAGCCCCAGCATTTT. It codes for CASTRTGDQPQHF.

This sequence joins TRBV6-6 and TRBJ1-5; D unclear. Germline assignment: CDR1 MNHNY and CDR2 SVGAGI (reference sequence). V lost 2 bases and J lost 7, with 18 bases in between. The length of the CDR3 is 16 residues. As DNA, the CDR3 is TGTGCCAGCAGTTACACTAGTCCAGGCCTAGGGCAGCCCCAGCATTTT. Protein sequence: CASSYTSPGLGQPQHF.

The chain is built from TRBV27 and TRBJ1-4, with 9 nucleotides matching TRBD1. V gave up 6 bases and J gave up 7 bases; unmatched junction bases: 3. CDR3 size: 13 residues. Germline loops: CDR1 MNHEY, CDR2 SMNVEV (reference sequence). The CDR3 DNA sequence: TGTGCCAGCAGCCACAGGGGGCCTGAAAAACTGTTTTTT. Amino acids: CASSHRGPEKLFF.

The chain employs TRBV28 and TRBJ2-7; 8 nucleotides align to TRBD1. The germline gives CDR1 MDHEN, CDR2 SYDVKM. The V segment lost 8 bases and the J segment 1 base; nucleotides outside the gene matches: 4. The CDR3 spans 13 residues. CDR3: CASGGQASYEQYF. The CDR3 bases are TGTGCCAGCGGGGGACAGGCTTCCTACGAGCAGTACTTC.

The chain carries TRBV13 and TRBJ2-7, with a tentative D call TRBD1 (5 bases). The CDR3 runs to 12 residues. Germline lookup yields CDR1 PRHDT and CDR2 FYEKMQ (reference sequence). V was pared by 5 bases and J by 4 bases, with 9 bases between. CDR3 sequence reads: CASSDRQYEQYF. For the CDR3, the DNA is TGTGCCAGCAGCGACCGACAGTACGAGCAGTACTTC. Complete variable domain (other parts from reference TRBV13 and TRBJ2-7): AAGVIQSPRHLIKEKRETATLKCYPIPRHDTVYWYQQGPGQDPQFLISFYEKMQSDKGSIPDRFSAQQFSDYHSELNMSSLELGDSALYFCASSDRQYEQYFGPGTRLTVT.

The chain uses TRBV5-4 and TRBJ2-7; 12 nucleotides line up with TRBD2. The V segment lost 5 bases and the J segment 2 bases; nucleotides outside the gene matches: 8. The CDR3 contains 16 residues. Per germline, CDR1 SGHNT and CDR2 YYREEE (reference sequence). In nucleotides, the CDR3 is TGTGCCAGCAGTCGATCTAGCGGGAGGGATACCTACGAGCAGTACTTC. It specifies CASSRSSGRDTYEQYF.